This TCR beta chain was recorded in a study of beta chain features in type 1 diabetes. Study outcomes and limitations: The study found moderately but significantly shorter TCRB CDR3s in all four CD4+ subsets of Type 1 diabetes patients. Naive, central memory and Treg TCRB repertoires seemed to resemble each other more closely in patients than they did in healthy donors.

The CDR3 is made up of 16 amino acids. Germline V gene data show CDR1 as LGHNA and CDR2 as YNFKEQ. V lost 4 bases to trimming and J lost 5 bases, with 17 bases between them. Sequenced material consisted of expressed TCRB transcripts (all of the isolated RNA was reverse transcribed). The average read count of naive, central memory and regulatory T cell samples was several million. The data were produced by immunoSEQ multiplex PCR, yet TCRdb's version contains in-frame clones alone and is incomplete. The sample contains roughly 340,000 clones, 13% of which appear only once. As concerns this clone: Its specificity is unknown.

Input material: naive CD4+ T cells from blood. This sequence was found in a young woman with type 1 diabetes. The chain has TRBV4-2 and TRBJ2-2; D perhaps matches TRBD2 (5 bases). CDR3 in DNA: TGTGCCAGCAGCCCAGGACCGGGGTTGGAAACCGGGGAGCTGTTTTTT. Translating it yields CASSPGPGLETGELFF.